This TCR beta chain was recorded in a study of tumor-infiltrating lymphocytes in localized non-small cell lung cancer (dated by TCRdb to the early 2020s). A note on the overall study: Patients whose samples were collected after neoadjuvant chemotherapy, as well as both smokers and never-smokers and several histologies, were included in the cohort. Each patient contributed resected tumor tissue and uninvolved lung tissue from the same patient, described as non-adjacent to the tumor. Flow cytometry, multiplex immunofluorescence, RNA-seq, exome sequencing and proteomics were applied to the same patients as TCR sequencing, which was one of several integrated assays. The overall ICON cohort was composed of around 140 surgical patients with localized non-small cell lung cancer whose tumors were resected. A total of roughly 50 patients were included in the paired tumor versus uninvolved lung comparison of immunoSEQ T-cell fraction. Results and caveats for the whole study, not just this receptor: The TCR-derived T-cell fraction showed no difference between the flow cytometry-defined immunotypes IM1 (good prognosis) and IM2 (poor prognosis). Different pieces of the same tissue were used for different assays, so technical variation could not be separated from intratumor heterogeneity. Since assay coverage differed from patient to patient depending on how much tissue was available, TCR sequencing was done for only a subset of the cohort. Higher T cell infiltration in tumors than in uninvolved lung tissue was supported by TCRbeta sequencing, consistent with immunofluorescence CD3 counts.

The immunoSEQ assay used for TCR sequencing gave the T-cell fraction in both tumor and uninvolved lung tissue. The published analysis was carried out like this. For survival analysis, patients were divided into high (upper tertile) and low (lower two tertiles) T-cell fraction groups, which were compared by log-rank test. Paired tumor versus uninvolved lung differences in T-cell fraction were tested with a signed-rank test. This is the immuneACCESS table as TCRdb keeps it, with only in-frame sequences that have V and J called. A part of the clones is gone; compared with another copy, unresolved V genes explain less than half, and the rest is unexplained. V and J calls and clone size are as listed in that table; D and trimming were resolved from the DNA. The sample includes some 4,200 clones, with about 70% observed a single time. The leading ten clones occupy around 24% of the sample. As encoded in the germline V gene, CDR1 is SGHRS while CDR2 is YFSETQ. Cut back by 10 bases and 4 bases, the V and J ends lie 16 bases apart. The CDR3 covers 13 residues, taking in both the cysteine and the phenylalanine. Left in the record is the CDR3 DNA by itself, 39 bases read in frame from the first base.

The first patient joined ICON in early 2016, and enrollment wrapped up when the last patient was enrolled in 2018. A subcohort of approximately 80 patients provided fresh tumor and matched uninvolved tissue for in-depth immune analyses, with TCR sequencing among those analyses. TCR sequencing was performed on DNA isolated from bulk tissue, without cell sorting. This clone was observed a handful of times. Its binding antigen is unknown. The record has no base qualities; no much larger clone is one base away. The rearrangement joined TRBV5-1 to TRBJ2-3; perhaps TRBD1 is the D gene, with 6 bases matching. Material for sequencing was uninvolved lung tissue not adjacent to the tumor. The source is a human donor with non-small cell lung cancer. The DNA reads as follows: TGCGCCTCCCAGAAGGGGGATGCAGATACGCAGTATTTT. This gives the protein CASQKGDADTQYF.